The entry below describes one T cell receptor (beta chain). This clonotype was counted ten times or more. Its antigen remains undetermined. No base quality values were provided; no much bigger clone lies one nucleotide off. The data originate from a study of neurological immune-mediated disorders (dated by TCRdb to between 2017 and 2020). Notes on the research overall: Among the approximately 34 multiple sclerosis patients, roughly 31 had relapsing-remitting MS and 3 had secondary progressive MS. Longitudinal samples, technical triplicates and paired sorted CD4+ and CD8+ T-cell subsets, alongside PBMC samples, were included among the approximately 110 TCR-beta libraries. Using UMI-based sequencing, the study compared peripheral blood TCR-beta repertoires from patients with HTLV-I-associated myelopathy (HAM/TSP), patients with multiple sclerosis, and healthy controls. The cohort comprised roughly 69 subjects: roughly 15 HAM/TSP patients, around 35 multiple sclerosis patients and about 20 healthy controls. Summary of the overall study and its limitations: In phylogenetic analysis, the repertoires of 18 of 34 MS patients grouped into a cluster of related CDR3 sequences, which suggests a possible signature at the repertoire level. No identical CDR3 amino acid sequences were shared among expanded clones across subjects, suggesting private TCR-beta repertoires in all groups. The highest TCR clonal expansion was observed in HAM/TSP patients, whereas the lowest was observed in MS patients, even when compared with healthy controls. No association of the MS cluster with clinical or MRI features was observed, and the need for larger cohorts was stated by the authors.

cDNA was synthesized by template-switch 5'RACE using a primer carrying a 10-nucleotide random unique molecular identifier by which each TCR transcript was tagged. Every sequencing run covered 15-18 subjects and yielded more than 200 million TCR-beta sequences. Total RNA was extracted with the RNeasy kit. The KAPA Real-time Library Amplification kit was used to amplify TCR-beta VDJ regions with primers for the TCR constant region and the 5'RACE anchor. Sample indexes and Illumina adaptors were added in a first PCR, and a second PCR then increased library yield. After Ampure bead purification, the TCR product of roughly 650 bp was size-selected on a 2% E-gel SizeSelection system. Before pooling, libraries had their quality checked on a Bioanalyzer, their concentration measured with Qubit, and their quantity determined with the Kapa Library Quantification kit. An Illumina HiSeq 2500 was used to sequence the libraries paired-end at 2 x 150 bp. To increase sequence diversity, roughly 23-30% phiX was spiked into each library pool. The paper's data handling went like this. The quality-filtered reads were processed with the UMI-based MiGEC pipeline, whose error correction step removed more than 80% of the raw TCR sequences. VDJ genes were aligned to IMGT germline references, and each clonotype was defined by a unique CDR3 amino acid sequence together with V-J genes. Clonal expansion, Shannon diversity, and CDR3 relatedness (CalcPairwiseDistances, ClusterSamples) were evaluated with VDJtools, and phylogenetic trees were built with CLCbio workbench. Using coefficient-of-variation modelling across technical triplicates, the study counted a clone as expanded if it had at least 8 unique UMIs. TCRdb ran its own pipeline on the public reads, namely fastp trimming at Q25 and MiXCR clone calling, and kept in-frame beta chains. Records with the same CDR3 protein are collapsed into one entry carrying the most frequent genes and DNA. Clone size and V and J calls follow TCRdb, not the original study. The sample includes 100,000 to 150,000 distinct CDR3 sequences, with roughly 3.2% observed a single time. The ten largest clones capture roughly 1.3% of the sample.

For unsorted PBMC libraries, 2 million PBMCs were used after storage in RNAlater at -80 degrees C until RNA extraction. Multiple sclerosis patients were enrolled in a US clinical protocol evaluating disease progression by magnetic resonance imaging. PBMCs were separated from peripheral blood using Ficoll-Hypaque density gradient centrifugation and then cryopreserved in liquid nitrogen. Taken from the germline V gene, the CDR1 and CDR2 loops are MNHEY and SVGEGT. Reading from cysteine to phenylalanine, the CDR3 counts 15 amino acids. Only the CDR3 part of the read is kept: 45 bases, read in frame from the first base. The germline V end is reduced by 6 bases and the J end by 0 bases; junction bases left unmatched: 7.

Recombination linked TRBV6-2 or TRBV6-3 to TRBJ2-7, and TRBD2 aligns with 8 junction nucleotides. The sample consisted of PBMCs. This TCR came from a woman aged 25 to 39 with multiple sclerosis. The CDR3 amino acid sequence is: CASSYGTSISYEQYF. At the DNA level, the sequence is TGTGCCAGCAGCTACGGGACTAGTATCTCCTACGAGCAGTACTTC.